The entry below gives a single TCR beta chain sequence along with its context. Its antigen is not known. This specimen comes from a study of cytomegalovirus exposure and HLA in healthy donors. The overall study: Counted in an early data release were some 81 million unique TCRs from HLA-typed donors.

The PCR used 60 Vbeta and 13 Jbeta primers. Authors' processing steps: Unique TCR beta chains numbered approximately 80 million in a later analysis, with roughly 10 million shared. TCRdb's table, derived via immunoSEQ multiplex PCR, lists solely in-frame clones and lacks some. The V and J calls and clone size are taken from that table; D and trimming were inferred from the DNA. The profile covers roughly 240,000 clones, with around 80% appearing a single time and 4.5% to 6% taken by the ten largest. Findings and caveats of the study: When analyzed later, the rates of TCR association showed variation by HLA locus, with DRB1 the most and HLA-C the fewest.

Germline V lookup: CDR1 SGHRS, CDR2 YFSETQ. The ends were cut back, 0 bases at V and 5 bases at J, with 18 bases in the middle. The CDR3 sequence is 17 residues long. Material for sequencing was PBMCs. The rearrangement joins TRBV5-1 to TRBJ2-1, with D possibly matching TRBD2 (5 bases). The TCR originated in a woman aged 40 to 50 in good health and CMV-seropositive. The chain's CDR3 is CASSLALGRSSHNEQFF. CDR3 coding DNA: TGCGCCAGCAGCTTGGCACTAGGACGTAGTAGTCACAATGAGCAGTTCTTC.